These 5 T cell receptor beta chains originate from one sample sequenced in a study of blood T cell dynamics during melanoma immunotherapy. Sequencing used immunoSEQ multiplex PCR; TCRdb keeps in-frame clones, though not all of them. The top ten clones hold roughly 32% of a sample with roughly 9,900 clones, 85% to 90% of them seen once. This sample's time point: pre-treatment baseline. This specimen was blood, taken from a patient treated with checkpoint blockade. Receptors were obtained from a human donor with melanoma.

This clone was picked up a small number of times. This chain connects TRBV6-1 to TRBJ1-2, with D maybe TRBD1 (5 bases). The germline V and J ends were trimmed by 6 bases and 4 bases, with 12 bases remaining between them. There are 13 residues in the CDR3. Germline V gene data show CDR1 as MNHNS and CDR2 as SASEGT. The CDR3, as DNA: TGTGCCAGCAGCCGCGGGACGGGCTATGGCTACACCTTC. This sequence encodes CASSRGTGYGYTF.

The CDR3 DNA follows: TGTGCCAGCAGCCAGGGACTAGCCTACGAGCAGTACTTC. Its translation is CASSQGLAYEQYF. This chain links TRBV7-8 with TRBJ2-7; 8 bases map to TRBD2. After removal of 5 bases from V and 2 bases from J, the junction contained 2 bases not matched to a gene. The CDR3 has 13 residues. Germline V gene lookup returns CDR1 SGHVS and CDR2 FQNEAQ.

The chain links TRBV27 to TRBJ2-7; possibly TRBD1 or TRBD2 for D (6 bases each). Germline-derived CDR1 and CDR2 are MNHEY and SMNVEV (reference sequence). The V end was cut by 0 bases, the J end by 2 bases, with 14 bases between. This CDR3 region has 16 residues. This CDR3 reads CASSLSPMGGTYEQYF. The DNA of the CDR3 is TGTGCCAGCAGTTTATCTCCCATGGGGGGCACCTACGAGCAGTACTTC.

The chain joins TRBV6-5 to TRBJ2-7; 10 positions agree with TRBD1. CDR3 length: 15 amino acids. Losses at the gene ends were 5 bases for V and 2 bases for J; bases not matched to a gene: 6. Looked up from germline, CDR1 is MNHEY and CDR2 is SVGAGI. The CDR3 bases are TGTGCCAGCAGTAGGGACAGGGGCCTTGCCTACGAGCAGTACTTC. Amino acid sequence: CASSRDRGLAYEQYF.

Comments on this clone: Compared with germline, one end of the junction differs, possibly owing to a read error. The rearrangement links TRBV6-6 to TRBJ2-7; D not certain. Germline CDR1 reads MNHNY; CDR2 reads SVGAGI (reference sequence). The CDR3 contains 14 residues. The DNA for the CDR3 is TGTGCCAGCAGTTACTCGCCGGAACCCTACGAGCAGTGCTTC. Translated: CASSYSPEPYEQCF.